The 17 T cell receptor beta chains below come from one sample, sequenced in a study of response to subunit inactivated influenza vaccine. MiXCR was run by TCRdb on the RT-PCR reads, yielding one entry per CDR3 protein. The repertoire includes under 550,000 distinct CDR3 sequences, 6.5% to 8% of them detected once, and about an eighth sits in the top ten. The input for sequencing was PBMCs from blood, taken less than 25 months after vaccination. These receptors all stem from a man aged 45 to 75 who received an inactivated influenza vaccine.

V is TRBV2 and J is TRBJ2-7; D may be TRBD1 (6 bases). The V end was cut by 6 bases, the J end by 4 bases, with 13 bases between. The CDR3 consists of 13 residues. Germline V gene lookup returns CDR1 SNHLY and CDR2 FYNNEI. The CDR3 region has the DNA TGTGCCAGCAGGGAGGACAGTGGATACGAGCAGTACTTC. Translating it yields CASREDSGYEQYF.

This clonotype was observed at least ten times. This chain joins TRBV29-1 and TRBJ1-1; no definite D call. The CDR3 totals 14 residues. V was trimmed by 7 bases and J by 3 bases, leaving 18 bases between them. Germline assignment: CDR1 SQVTM and CDR2 ANQGSEA. The CDR3 protein is CSDEGQAFYTEAFF. Here the CDR3 DNA reads TGCAGCGACGAAGGGCAGGCCTTTTACACTGAAGCTTTCTTT.

There are many counts of this clonotype. The junction differs from germline at one of its ends, possibly a read error. This sequence joins TRBV5-1 and TRBJ1-4, with 10 bases fitting TRBD1. CDR1 is SGHRS, CDR2 YFSETQ, per germline. The CDR3 runs 15 residues. In DNA, the CDR3 is TGCGCCAGCAGGGGACAGGGGACCGCTAAAGAAAAACTGTTTTTT. It is translated as CASRGQGTAKEKLFF.

In this sample, this clonotype turned up many times. This rearrangement joins TRBV5-1 to TRBJ2-1; D is possibly TRBD2 (6 bases). The germline V and J ends were trimmed by 5 bases and 5 bases, with 11 bases remaining between them. Germline V gene data show CDR1 as SGHRS and CDR2 as YFSETQ. The CDR3 runs 13 residues. CDR3 loop: CASRVAVNNEQFF. For the CDR3, the DNA is TGCGCCAGCAGGGTAGCGGTAAACAATGAGCAGTTCTTC.

This clonotype was detected a few times. V is TRBV7-2 and J is TRBJ2-1; 7 positions agree with TRBD1. Germline loops: CDR1 SGHTA, CDR2 FQGNSA. The CDR3 length is 13 residues. V lost 4 bases and J lost 7; bases outside the gene matches: 4. The DNA of the CDR3 is TGTGCCAGCAGCTCTACAGGGGTGAATGAGCAGTTCTTC. Translating it yields CASSSTGVNEQFF.

This clonotype has ten or more counts. The J gene is TRBJ2-5, the V gene TRBV11-2, with 8 bases matching TRBD1. The CDR3 consists of 15 residues. Germline V CDR1 and CDR2: SGHAT, FQNNGV. V was clipped by 2 bases and J by 4 bases; unmatched bases: 6. CDR3 loop: CASSLSTGGSETQYF. The CDR3 DNA is TGTGCCAGCAGCTTATCAACAGGGGGGTCAGAGACCCAGTACTTC.

At least ten counts were recorded for this clonotype. The J gene is TRBJ2-2, the V gene TRBV12-3 or TRBV12-4; D not resolved. The ends were cut back, 3 bases at V and 1 base at J, with 9 bases in the middle. This CDR3 has 15 amino acids. In DNA form, the CDR3 reads TGTGCCAGCAGTTTCGCGGCAGGGAACACCGGGGAGCTGTTTTTT. It specifies CASSFAAGNTGELFF.

This chain links TRBV5-1 with TRBJ2-2; D uncertain. CDR3 length: 15 amino acids. Trimming shortened V by 2 bases and J by 0 bases, and 8 bases separated the two germline ends. Germline V gene sequence: CDR1 SGHRS, CDR2 YFSETQ. CDR3 DNA: TGCGCCAGCAGCTTTCACTTCTCGAACACCGGGGAGCTGTTTTTT. Protein product: CASSFHFSNTGELFF.

This chain connects TRBV7-9 to TRBJ1-5; D ambiguous. V gave up 8 bases and J gave up 0 bases, with 14 bases separating them. Germline assignment: CDR1 SEHNR and CDR2 FQNEAQ (reference sequence). This CDR3 spans 15 amino acids. In DNA form, the CDR3 reads TGTGCCAGCGGCCACTCCAAATATAGCAATCAGCCCCAGCATTTT. Translation: CASGHSKYSNQPQHF.

This clonotype was detected ten times or more. J is TRBJ1-1 and V is TRBV11-2; TRBD1 matches 8 bases. This CDR3 comprises 14 residues. Germline CDR1 is SGHAT and CDR2 is FQNNGV. With V trimmed by 7 bases and J by 1 base, 5 bases remained unmatched. The chain's CDR3 is CASTPGTGNTEAFF. CDR3 DNA sequence: TGTGCCAGCACCCCAGGGACAGGGAACACTGAAGCTTTCTTT. Supplemented by reference TRBV11-2 and TRBJ1-1, the full variable domain reads EAGVAQSPRYKIIEKRQSVAFWCNPISGHATLYWYQQILGQGPKLLIQFQNNGVVDDSQLPKDRFSAERLKGVDSTLKIQPAKLEDSAVYLCASTPGTGNTEAFFGQGTRLTVV.

The chain couples TRBV6-1 to TRBJ2-7; either TRBD1 or TRBD2 may supply D (5 bases each). Deletions cut 5 bases from V and 2 bases from J, with 19 bases between. The CDR3 extends over 16 amino acids. Germline V gene lookup returns CDR1 MNHNS and CDR2 SASEGT. This CDR3 is CASSITSGTPAYEQYF. CDR3 in DNA: TGTGCCAGCAGTATCACTTCCGGGACCCCAGCCTACGAGCAGTACTTC.

This sequence joins TRBV5-1 and TRBJ1-6; D ambiguous. This CDR3 comprises 14 residues. The ends were cut back, 4 bases at V and 7 bases at J, with 12 bases in the middle. CDR1 is SGHRS and CDR2 is YFSETQ in the germline V gene. Here the CDR3 reads CASSLYVGNSPLHF. As DNA, the CDR3 is TGCGCCAGCAGCCTATACGTGGGGAATTCACCCCTCCACTTT.

This chain links TRBV20-1 with TRBJ2-1; D is ambiguous. V gave up 5 bases and J gave up 3 bases, with 8 bases separating them. The CDR3 is 12 residues long. Per germline, CDR1 DFQATT and CDR2 SNEGSKA (reference sequence). CDR3 region: CSALRSYNEQFF. The DNA for the CDR3 is TGCAGTGCTCTACGCAGCTACAATGAGCAGTTCTTC.

This clonotype has a count of ten or more. The chain is built from TRBV25-1 and TRBJ1-3; D ambiguous. Per the germline V gene, CDR1 is MGHDK and CDR2 is SYGVNS. The V gene lost 6 bases and the J gene lost 0 bases, with 21 bases spanning the gap. The CDR3 runs to 18 residues. CDR3 nucleotides: TGTGCCAGCAGCCCCAAACCGGAATCCGGGCCCTCTGGAAACACCATATATTTT. Translation gives CASSPKPESGPSGNTIYF. Full variable domain (rest looked up from reference TRBV25-1 and TRBJ1-3): EADIYQTPRYLVIGTGKKITLECSQTMGHDKMYWYQQDPGMELHLIHYSYGVNSTEKGDLSSESTVSRIRTEHFPLTLESARPSHTSQYLCASSPKPESGPSGNTIYFGEGSWLTVV.

In its sample, this clonotype was seen a few times. The chain couples TRBV19 to TRBJ2-7; possible D gene TRBD2, 5 bases. V was cut by 5 bases and J by 3 bases, with 11 bases left in between. From germline, CDR1 is LNHDA and CDR2 SQIVND (reference sequence). This CDR3 comprises 13 residues. CDR3 nucleotides: TGTGCCAGTAGTGGAGGACGGTACTACGAGCAGTACTTC. Translated: CASSGGRYYEQYF.

This clonotype was detected ten times or more. The genes are TRBV12-3 or TRBV12-4 and TRBJ2-5, with a tentative D call TRBD1 (5 bases). Between the trimmed V and J ends, which lost 3 bases and 5 bases, there was a span of 13 bases. The length of the CDR3 is 14 residues. DNA for the CDR3: TGTGCCAGCAGTTTTAACCAGGGCAGGGAGACCCAGTACTTC. Its translation: CASSFNQGRETQYF.

The table lists this clonotype with a few counts. The chain couples TRBV11-2 to TRBJ2-5; D is undetermined. The CDR3 has 13 amino acids. Trimming pared 4 bases from V and 1 base from J, leaving 7 bases between. Germline V gene sequence: CDR1 SGHAT, CDR2 FQNNGV. In DNA, the CDR3 is TGTGCCAGCAGCTCGAGGATCCAAGAGACCCAGTACTTC. This translates into CASSSRIQETQYF. Full variable domain (rest looked up from reference TRBV11-2 and TRBJ2-5): EAGVAQSPRYKIIEKRQSVAFWCNPISGHATLYWYQQILGQGPKLLIQFQNNGVVDDSQLPKDRFSAERLKGVDSTLKIQPAKLEDSAVYLCASSSRIQETQYFGPGTRLLVL.